The 21 T cell receptor beta chains reported below all come from one sample, sequenced in a study of patients and donors after allogeneic stem cell transplantation. One entry per CDR3 protein results from TCRdb running MiXCR on the RT-PCR reads. The sample has more than 150,000 distinct CDR3 sequences, around two fifths seen once. Specimen: blood, either unsorted or a sorted T cell fraction (not recorded which). Receptor source: a human donor who was either an allogeneic HSCT recipient or a stem cell or donor lymphocyte infusion donor (not recorded which). It is not recorded whose cells these are; they may come from a transplant donor.

The rearrangement uses TRBV5-1 and TRBJ2-1; D is possibly TRBD1 (5 bases). Germline V gene sequence: CDR1 SGHRS, CDR2 YFSETQ. V dropped 0 bases and J dropped 0 bases, with 13 bases sitting between them. This CDR3 contains 17 residues. For the CDR3, the DNA is TGCGCCAGCAGCTTGGGATGGGGCTCCAGCTCCTACAATGAGCAGTTCTTC. Its translation: CASSLGWGSSSYNEQFF. Combining the CDR3 with reference TRBV5-1 and TRBJ2-1 gives the whole variable domain KAGVTQTPRYLIKTRGQQVTLSCSPISGHRSVSWYQQTPGQGLQFLFEYFSETQRNKGNFPGRFSGRQFSNSRSEMNVSTLELGDSALYLCASSLGWGSSSYNEQFFGPGTRLTVL.

The V gene is TRBV20-1, the J gene TRBJ2-7; 7 bases align to TRBD2. The junction had 8 bases not matched to a gene; V was cut back by 0 bases and J by 0 bases. The CDR3 is 16 residues long. CDR1 and CDR2 (germline): DFQATT, SNEGSKA (reference sequence). DNA of the CDR3: TGCAGTGCTAGAGATCGGCCGGCTAGCGGCTCCTACGAGCAGTACTTC. Amino acids: CSARDRPASGSYEQYF.

The chain employs TRBV6-5 and TRBJ2-5; 7 bases fit TRBD2. The CDR3 loop spans 14 amino acids. Germline trimming cut 2 bases from V and 0 bases from J; bases unmatched to any gene: 0. Germline-derived CDR1 and CDR2 are MNHEY and SVGAGI. The CDR3 loop is CASSYLADQETQYF. The CDR3 nucleotides read TGTGCCAGCAGTTACCTAGCGGACCAAGAGACCCAGTACTTC.

V is TRBV7-8 and J is TRBJ1-1, with 9 bases that match TRBD1. The CDR3 length is 15 residues. Germline lookup yields CDR1 SGHVS and CDR2 FQNEAQ. After removal of 5 bases from V and 4 bases from J, the junction contained 8 bases not matched to a gene. CDR3 bases: TGTGCCAGCAGCGTCTCACAGGGGGCAGGCACTGAAGCTTTCTTT. It codes for CASSVSQGAGTEAFF.

This clonotype has more than one count but fewer than ten. The V and J genes are TRBV15 and TRBJ1-1; no clear D. There are 15 residues in the CDR3. The germline V gene has CDR1 LNHNV and CDR2 YYDKDF (reference sequence). V was cut by 2 bases and J by 5 bases, with 15 bases left in between. CDR3 in amino acids: CATSRSRWTRTEAFF. In nucleotides, the CDR3 is TGTGCCACCAGCAGAAGCAGGTGGACGCGAACTGAAGCTTTCTTT.

This rearrangement joins TRBV29-1 to TRBJ2-1; 8 bases align to TRBD2. Germline CDR1 and CDR2: SQVTM and ANQGSEA. With 6 bases clipped from V and 2 bases from J, the junction kept 9 bases outside the gene matches. This CDR3 has 15 amino acids. This CDR3 is CSVPRGGLAYNEQFF. CDR3 nucleotides: TGCAGCGTCCCCAGAGGGGGACTAGCCTACAATGAGCAGTTCTTC.

This chain connects TRBV2 to TRBJ1-2; TRBD1 matches at 8 bases. J lost 3 bases, V lost 1 base, and 4 bases had no gene match. Germline-derived CDR1 and CDR2 are SNHLY and FYNNEI. The CDR3 runs to 15 residues. CDR3 nucleotides: TGTGCCAGCAGTGAAGGGGGGACAGGTCACTATGGCTACACCTTC. Translating it yields CASSEGGTGHYGYTF.

The chain has TRBV15 and TRBJ2-7; D is unclear. This CDR3 has 15 residues. The germline V and J ends were trimmed by 3 bases and 2 bases, with 14 bases remaining between them. CDR1 is LNHNV, CDR2 YYDKDF, per germline (reference sequence). The CDR3: CATSSSPWAAYEQYF. The CDR3 bases are TGTGCCACCAGCAGTTCTCCGTGGGCGGCCTACGAGCAGTACTTC. Combining the CDR3 with reference TRBV15 and TRBJ2-7 gives the whole variable domain DAMVIQNPRYQVTQFGKPVTLSCSQTLNHNVMYWYQQKSSQAPKLLFHYYDKDFNNEADTPDNFQSRRPNTSFCFLDIRSPGLGDTAMYLCATSSSPWAAYEQYFGPGTRLTVT.

J is TRBJ2-2 and V is TRBV30; 7 bases align to TRBD1. CDR3 length equals 13 residues. Germline CDR1 is GTSNPN and CDR2 is SVGIG (reference sequence). V shed 0 bases and J 5 bases; nucleotides not matched to a gene: 0. CDR3 in DNA: TGTGCCTGGAGTGTACAGGGGACCGGGGAGCTGTTTTTT. It encodes CAWSVQGTGELFF.

The chain recombines TRBV29-1 with TRBJ2-2, with 13 bases that match TRBD2. The germline gives CDR1 SQVTM, CDR2 ANQGSEA. Losses at the gene ends were 6 bases for V and 4 bases for J; bases not matched to a gene: 2. This CDR3 contains 14 residues. The CDR3 nucleotides read TGCAGCGTGGGACTAGCGGGACCCACCGGGGAGCTGTTTTTT. This translates into CSVGLAGPTGELFF.

This clonotype showed up many times. CDR3 sequence: CASRTDWNSNQPQHF. CDR3 DNA sequence: TGTGCCAGCAGGACGGACTGGAATAGCAATCAGCCCCAGCATTTT. V usage is TRBV6-5 and J usage is TRBJ1-5; D is undetermined. The V end was cut by 6 bases, the J end by 0 bases, with 12 bases between. The germline V gene encodes CDR1 MNHEY and CDR2 SVGAGI. This CDR3 is 15 amino acids long.

This clonotype was seen a few times. This sequence joins TRBV27 and TRBJ1-6, with 9 bases lining up with TRBD1. Germline loops: CDR1 MNHEY, CDR2 SMNVEV (reference sequence). The V gene end was trimmed by 0 bases and the J gene end by 10 bases; junction bases not matched to a gene: 7. The CDR3 runs 16 residues. The CDR3 reads CASSLSPGQGNSPLHF. CDR3 coding DNA: TGTGCCAGCAGTTTATCGCCGGGACAGGGTAACTCACCCCTCCACTTT.

The chain employs TRBV11-1 and TRBJ1-1, with 8 bases matching TRBD1. The ends lost 3 bases at V and 4 bases at J; junction bases unmatched: 4. From germline, CDR1 is SGHAT and CDR2 FQDESV (reference sequence). This CDR3 has 14 amino acids. DNA for the CDR3: TGTGCCAGCAGCTTGACAGGGGAGGCCACTGAAGCTTTCTTT. This gives the protein CASSLTGEATEAFF. Complete variable domain (other parts from reference TRBV11-1 and TRBJ1-1): EAEVAQSPRYKITEKSQAVAFWCDPISGHATLYWYRQILGQGPELLVQFQDESVVDDSQLPKDRFSAERLKGVDSTLKIQPAELGDSAMYLCASSLTGEATEAFFGQGTRLTVV.

This chain connects TRBV7-3 to TRBJ2-1; a possible D gene is TRBD2 (6 bases). The CDR3 loop spans 12 amino acids. The V and J ends lost 4 bases and 15 bases respectively, with 16 bases between them. From germline, CDR1 is SGHTA and CDR2 FQGTGA. CDR3 bases: TGTGCCAGCAGCTCCGGCGGGGTACCTCCGTTCTTC. This codes for CASSSGGVPPFF.

This clonotype was seen only a few times. The V and J genes are TRBV12-3 or TRBV12-4 and TRBJ1-1, with unresolved D. The CDR3 consists of 14 residues. V was trimmed by 7 bases and J by 5 bases, leaving 17 bases between them. The CDR3, as DNA: TGTGCCAGCAAAATCCTCACAAGAGGGACTGAAGCTTTCTTT. Its translation: CASKILTRGTEAFF.

This chain connects TRBV5-6 to TRBJ2-6, with D unclear. The germline V gene has CDR1 SGHDT and CDR2 YYEEEE. Between the trimmed V and J ends, which lost 1 base and 6 bases, there was a span of 17 bases. The length of the CDR3 is 17 residues. The CDR3 nucleotides read TGTGCCAGCAGCTTGCGGGCAGCCGGTCGACTGGCCAACGTCCTGACTTTC. Translated: CASSLRAAGRLANVLTF.

The rearrangement joins TRBV12-3 or TRBV12-4 to TRBJ1-2; the match to TRBD1 covers 8 bases. There are 13 residues in the CDR3. V dropped 5 bases and J dropped 6; count of bases not matched to a gene: 5. The CDR3 loop is CASSLRTGHGYTF. For the CDR3, the DNA is TGTGCCAGCAGTCTCCGGACAGGGCATGGCTACACCTTC.

This clonotype was picked up a small number of times. V is TRBV28 and J is TRBJ1-5, with a weak D call TRBD1 (6 bases). The CDR3 sequence is 17 residues long. V shed 0 bases and J shed 3 bases, with 15 bases lying between them. Looked up from germline, CDR1 is MDHEN and CDR2 is SYDVKM. The DNA of the CDR3 is TGTGCCAGCAGTTTATGGGGGGGCTCAGGAACCAATCAGCCCCAGCATTTT. Protein product: CASSLWGGSGTNQPQHF. Drawing the rest from reference TRBV28 and TRBJ1-5, the complete variable domain is DVKVTQSSRYLVKRTGEKVFLECVQDMDHENMFWYRQDPGLGLRLIYFSYDVKMKEKGDIPEGYSVSREKKERFSLILESASTNQTSMYLCASSLWGGSGTNQPQHFGDGTRLSIL.

This chain joins TRBV7-6 and TRBJ2-2; the D is unclear. This CDR3 region has 12 residues. The ends were cut back, 3 bases at V and 7 bases at J, with 6 bases in the middle. CDR1 is SGHVS and CDR2 is FNYEAQ in the germline V gene. The CDR3 DNA sequence: TGTGCCAGCAGCTTGGGTCACGGGGAGCTGTTTTTT. Protein: CASSLGHGELFF. The full variable domain, rest sourced from reference TRBV7-6 and TRBJ2-2, is GAGVSQSPRYKVTKRGQDVALRCDPISGHVSLYWYRQALGQGPEFLTYFNYEAQQDKSGLPNDRFSAERPEGSISTLTIQRTEQRDSAMYRCASSLGHGELFFGEGSRLTVL.

This chain connects TRBV7-2 to TRBJ2-1, with D possibly TRBD2 on 6 matching bases. Trimming pared 6 bases from V and 7 bases from J, leaving 13 bases between. The CDR3 has 13 residues. Looked up from germline, CDR1 is SGHTA and CDR2 is FQGNSA. The CDR3 nucleotides read TGTGCCAGCAGTCGACTAGACGTAAATGAGCAGTTCTTC. Translation: CASSRLDVNEQFF.

This chain links TRBV25-1 with TRBJ2-3; the D gene is possibly TRBD2 (5 bases). The CDR3 has 13 residues. Per germline, CDR1 MGHDK and CDR2 SYGVNS. The germline V and J ends were trimmed by 6 bases and 4 bases, with 11 bases remaining between them. The CDR3 sequence: CASSGINADTQYF. CDR3 DNA sequence: TGTGCCAGCAGCGGGATAAATGCAGATACGCAGTATTTT.